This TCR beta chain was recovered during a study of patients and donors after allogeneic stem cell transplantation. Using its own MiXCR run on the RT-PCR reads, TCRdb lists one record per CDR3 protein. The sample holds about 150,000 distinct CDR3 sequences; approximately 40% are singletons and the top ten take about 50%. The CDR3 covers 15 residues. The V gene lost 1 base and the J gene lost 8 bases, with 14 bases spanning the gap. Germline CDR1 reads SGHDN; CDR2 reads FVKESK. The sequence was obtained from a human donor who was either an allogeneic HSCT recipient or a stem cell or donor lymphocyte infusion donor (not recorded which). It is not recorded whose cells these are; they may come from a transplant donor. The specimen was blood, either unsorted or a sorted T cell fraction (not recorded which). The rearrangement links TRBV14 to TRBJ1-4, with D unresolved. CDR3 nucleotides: TGTGCCAGCAGCCAAGCGGACGAAGCCCGGGAAAAACTGTTTTTT. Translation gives CASSQADEAREKLFF. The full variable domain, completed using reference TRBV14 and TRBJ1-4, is EAGVTQFPSHSVIEKGQTVTLRCDPISGHDNLYWYRRVMGKEIKFLLHFVKESKQDESGMPNNRFLAERTGGTYSTLKVQPAELEDSGVYFCASSQADEAREKLFFGSGTQLSVL.